These T cell receptor beta chains were read from a single sample in a study of T cell responses to AZD1222 COVID-19 vaccine. Sequencing used immunoSEQ multiplex PCR; TCRdb keeps in-frame clones, though not all of them. The data contain over 150,000 clones, 70% to 90% of them singletons. Specimen: peripheral blood, collected 28 days after the second AZD1222 dose. The receptors come from an adult who received the AZD1222 COVID-19 vaccine. The CDR3 runs from the conserved cysteine through the conserved F or W. Each record gives: D gene, clone size, V gene, J gene, CDR3 protein, CDR3 DNA. The D gene is left open where the match is weak. Rows give clone size only sometimes, using once, few, many, or a class for an expanded clone.

d_call: -; clone_size: -; v_call: TRBV3-1/TRBV3-2; j_call: TRBJ1-5; cdr3_aa: CASSRDYSNQPQHF; cdr3_nt: TGTGCCAGCAGCCGCGATTATAGCAATCAGCCCCAGCATTTT
d_call: TRBD1; clone_size: few; v_call: TRBV7-2; j_call: TRBJ2-7; cdr3_aa: CASSLGSVGTGNWYEQYF; cdr3_nt: TGTGCCAGCAGCTTAGGTTCCGTTGGGACAGGGAATTGGTACGAGCAGTACTTC
d_call: -; clone_size: -; v_call: TRBV11-3; j_call: TRBJ2-7; cdr3_aa: CASSGGVGEQYF; cdr3_nt: TGTGCCAGCAGCGGGGGAGTTGGGGAGCAGTACTTC
d_call: TRBD1; clone_size: -; v_call: TRBV29-1; j_call: TRBJ1-5; cdr3_aa: CSAQTGGGQPQHF; cdr3_nt: TGCAGCGCTCAAACAGGGGGCGGTCAGCCCCAGCATTTT
d_call: TRBD1; clone_size: once; v_call: TRBV3-1/TRBV3-2; j_call: TRBJ1-2; cdr3_aa: CASRGDSQANYGYTF; cdr3_nt: TGTGCCAGCCGGGGGGACAGTCAAGCTAACTATGGCTACACCTTC
d_call: -; clone_size: -; v_call: TRBV19; j_call: TRBJ1-2; cdr3_aa: CASSILVSGTNYGYTF; cdr3_nt: TGTGCCAGTAGTATTCTGGTTTCGGGGACTAACTATGGCTACACCTTC
d_call: TRBD1; clone_size: -; v_call: TRBV7-2; j_call: TRBJ2-3; cdr3_aa: CASSSGQDTDTQYF; cdr3_nt: TGTGCCAGCAGCTCCGGACAGGACACAGATACGCAGTATTTT
d_call: -; clone_size: once; v_call: TRBV19; j_call: TRBJ1-1; cdr3_aa: CASTQQTRTEAFF; cdr3_nt: TGTGCCAGTACTCAACAGACTAGGACTGAAGCTTTCTTT
d_call: -; clone_size: -; v_call: TRBV9; j_call: TRBJ1-3; cdr3_aa: CASSVVGAGNTIYF; cdr3_nt: TGTGCCAGCAGCGTAGTCGGGGCTGGAAACACCATATATTTT
d_call: -; clone_size: -; v_call: TRBV28; j_call: TRBJ1-2; cdr3_aa: CASSLGYYGYTF; cdr3_nt: TGTGCCAGCAGTTTGGGCTACTATGGCTACACCTTC